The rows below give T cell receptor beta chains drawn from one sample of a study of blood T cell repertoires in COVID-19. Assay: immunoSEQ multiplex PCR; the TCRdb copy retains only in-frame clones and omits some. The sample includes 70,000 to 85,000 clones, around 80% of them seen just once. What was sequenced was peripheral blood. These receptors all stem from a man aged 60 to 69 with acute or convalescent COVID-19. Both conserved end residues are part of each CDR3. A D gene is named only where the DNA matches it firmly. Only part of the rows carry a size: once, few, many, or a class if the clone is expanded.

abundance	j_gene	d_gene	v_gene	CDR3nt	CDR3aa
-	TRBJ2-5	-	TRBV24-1	TGTGCCACCAGTGATTTACGGCGACTAGAAGGGGCGACCCAGTACTTC	CATSDLRRLEGATQYF
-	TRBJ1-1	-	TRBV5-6	TGTGCCAGCAGCGCAGACATGAACACTGAAGCTTTCTTT	CASSADMNTEAFF
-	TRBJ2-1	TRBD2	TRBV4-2	TGTGCCAGCAGCCCCCTCGGGACTAGCGGGGGACTTCTCCACAATGAGCAGTTCTTC	CASSPLGTSGGLLHNEQFF
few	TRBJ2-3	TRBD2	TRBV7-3	TGTGCCAGCAGCTCGACTAGCGGGGGGGCCTCAAATACGCAGTATTTT	CASSSTSGGASNTQYF
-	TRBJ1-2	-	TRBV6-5	TGTGCCAGCAGTCCCCAGAAGGGGGTTGGCTACACCTTC	CASSPQKGVGYTF
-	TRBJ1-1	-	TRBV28	TGTGCCAGCAAAGGGGTGAACACTGAAGCTTTCTTT	CASKGVNTEAFF
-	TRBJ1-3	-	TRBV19	TGTGCCAGCCCAGGAGGCTCTGGAAACACCATATATTTT	CASPGGSGNTIYF
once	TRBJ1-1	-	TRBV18	TGTGCCAGCTCACCTGGTCGACAGAACACTGAAGCTTTCTTT	CASSPGRQNTEAFF
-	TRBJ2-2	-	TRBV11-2	TGTGCCAGCAGCTTGGAGGGCGCGAACACCGGGGAGCTGTTTTTT	CASSLEGANTGELFF
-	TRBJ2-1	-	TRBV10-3	TGTGCCATCAGAGGGAGAGGCAATGAGCAGTTCTTC	CAIRGRGNEQFF
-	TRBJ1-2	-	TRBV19	TGTGCCAGTAGCTGGGTCGGGTCCTATGGCTACACCTTC	CASSWVGSYGYTF
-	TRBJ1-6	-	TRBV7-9	TGTGCCAGCAGCTTAACTAGCACCAAATCACCCCTCCACTTT	CASSLTSTKSPLHF
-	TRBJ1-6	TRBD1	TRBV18	TGTGCCAGCTCACCTTCCGGACAGGGGAACAATTCACCCCTCCACTTT	CASSPSGQGNNSPLHF
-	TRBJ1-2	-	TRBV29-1	TGCAGCCCCCTAAGTGTACACTATGGCTACACCTTC	CSPLSVHYGYTF
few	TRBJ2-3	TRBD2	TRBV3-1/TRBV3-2	TGTGCCAGCAGCCGGGGGACTAACCCCACAGATACGCAGTATTTT	CASSRGTNPTDTQYF
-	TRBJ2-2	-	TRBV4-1	TGCGCCAGCTCCTCCAGGGACACCGGGGAGCTGTTTTTT	CASSSRDTGELFF
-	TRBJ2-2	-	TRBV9	TGTGCCAGCAGCGGTGCTAGTCCTAACACCGGGGAGCTGTTTTTT	CASSGASPNTGELFF
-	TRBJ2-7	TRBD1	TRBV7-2	TGTGCCAGCAGCTTTACCGGGACAGGGCCCACTAAGCAGTACTTC	CASSFTGTGPTKQYF
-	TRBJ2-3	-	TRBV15	TGTGCCACCAGCAGAGATAGGGGACTGGGCACAGATACGCAGTATTTT	CATSRDRGLGTDTQYF
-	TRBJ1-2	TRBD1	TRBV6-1	TGTGCCAGCGCTCTGACAGGGCAGGGTGGCTACACCTTC	CASALTGQGGYTF
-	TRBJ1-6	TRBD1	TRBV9	TGTGCCAGCAGCGCGACAGGGAAGGACCATTCACCCCTCCACTTT	CASSATGKDHSPLHF
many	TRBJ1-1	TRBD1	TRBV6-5	TGTGCCAGCAGTAGCAGGGGGCCCGGTGAAGCTTTCTTT	CASSSRGPGEAFF
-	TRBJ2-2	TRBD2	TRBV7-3	TGTGCCAGCAGCACCTTAGGCGGGAGAAACACCGGGGAGCTGTTTTTT	CASSTLGGRNTGELFF
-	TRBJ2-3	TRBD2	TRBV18	TGTGCCAGCTCACCTCTGGCTAGCGGGGCTACAGATACGCAGTATTTT	CASSPLASGATDTQYF
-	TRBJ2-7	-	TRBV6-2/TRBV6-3	TGTGCCAGCAGTTACTCGACGGCCACCAGGATCCGTTACTTC	CASSYSTATRIRYF
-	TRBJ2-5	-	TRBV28	TGTGCCAGCGGTCCGCGGTGGGAGACCCAGTACTTC	CASGPRWETQYF
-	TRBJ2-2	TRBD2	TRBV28	TGTGCCAGCAGCCGAGGACTAGCGGGAGGGCCAGGGGAGCTGTTTTTT	CASSRGLAGGPGELFF
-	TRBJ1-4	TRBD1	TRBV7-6	TGTGCCAGCAGCTTCGGGACAGGGGCTAATGAAAAACTGTTTTTT	CASSFGTGANEKLFF
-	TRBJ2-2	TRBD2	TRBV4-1	TGCGCCAGCAGCCAAGATCTCAGCGGGGCGAGCACCGGGGAGCTGTTTTTT	CASSQDLSGASTGELFF
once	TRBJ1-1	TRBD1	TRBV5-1	TGCGCCAGCAGCTTTCGACAGGGTGGTACTGAAGCTTTCTTT	CASSFRQGGTEAFF
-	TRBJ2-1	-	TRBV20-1	TGCAGTGCATCGGACTCCAATGAGCAGTTCTTC	CSASDSNEQFF
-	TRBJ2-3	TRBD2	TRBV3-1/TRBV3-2	TGTGCCAGCAGCCATAGGACTAGCGGACAGCCAGATACGCAGTATTTT	CASSHRTSGQPDTQYF
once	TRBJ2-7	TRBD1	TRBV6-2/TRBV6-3	TGTGCCAGCAGTGTAATGGGACAGGGGGTGTACGAGCAGTACTTC	CASSVMGQGVYEQYF
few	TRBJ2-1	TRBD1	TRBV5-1	TGCGCCAGCAGCTTCGAAGGACAGGGGGGAAATGAGCAGTTCTTC	CASSFEGQGGNEQFF
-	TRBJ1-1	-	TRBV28	TGTGCCAGCAGTTCACCAACAGACCAAGGCACTGAAGCTTTCTTT	CASSSPTDQGTEAFF
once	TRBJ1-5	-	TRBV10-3	TGTGCCATCAGTGAGTCGGCGGGGGTAGGTCAGCCCCAGCATTTT	CAISESAGVGQPQHF
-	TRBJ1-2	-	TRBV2	TGTGCCAGCAGTGAAGCAAGCGTAAACCGCTTC	CASSEASVNRF
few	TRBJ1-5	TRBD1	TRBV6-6	TGTGCCAGCACTACAGGGGCGGGCAATCAGCCCCAGCATTTT	CASTTGAGNQPQHF
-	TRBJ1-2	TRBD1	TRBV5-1	TGCGCCAGCAGCTTGGCGCTACAGGGGAATGGCTACACCTTC	CASSLALQGNGYTF
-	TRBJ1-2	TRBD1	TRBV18	TGTGCCAGCTCACCACCTGCACAGGGGGAACATGGCTACACCTTC	CASSPPAQGEHGYTF
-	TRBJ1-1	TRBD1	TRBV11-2	TGTGCCAGCAGCTTACGGACGACAGGGGCTAGTGAAGCTTTCTTT	CASSLRTTGASEAFF
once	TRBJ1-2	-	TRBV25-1	TGTGCCAGCAGTGAATATAGACAGACGGAGTACGGCTACACCTTC	CASSEYRQTEYGYTF
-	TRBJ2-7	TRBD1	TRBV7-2	TGTGCCAGCAGCTCGGACAGGGGCTACGAGCAGTACTTC	CASSSDRGYEQYF
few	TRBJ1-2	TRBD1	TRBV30	TGTGCCTCACACTCCTACAGGGGCGGCTACACCTTC	CASHSYRGGYTF
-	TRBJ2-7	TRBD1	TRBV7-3	TGTGCCAGCAGCTTATCACAGGGGCCTCGTTACGAGCAGTACTTC	CASSLSQGPRYEQYF